This T cell receptor beta chain was sequenced in a study of response to subunit inactivated influenza vaccine. Overall study results and limits: The authors suggested that every seasonal influenza vaccination recruits few new T cells.

As regards this clonotype: Its target is not known.

Germline assignment: CDR1 MNHNS and CDR2 SASEGT. With 0 bases removed from V and 4 bases from J, the gap between germline ends came to 13 bases. This CDR3 has 16 amino acids. TCRdb re-analysed the RT-PCR reads in MiXCR, keeping a single row per CDR3 protein. This table holds approximately 700,000 distinct CDR3 sequences, more than 15% found once. V usage is TRBV6-1 and J usage is TRBJ1-5; D gene uncertain. The sequenced sample was PBMCs from blood, obtained approximately 13 days after vaccination. The sequence came from a middle-aged man who received an inactivated influenza vaccine. The DNA of the CDR3 is TGTGCCAGCAGTGAAGCGTGGAGCTCCTTGAATCAGCCCCAGCATTTT. This gives the protein CASSEAWSSLNQPQHF.